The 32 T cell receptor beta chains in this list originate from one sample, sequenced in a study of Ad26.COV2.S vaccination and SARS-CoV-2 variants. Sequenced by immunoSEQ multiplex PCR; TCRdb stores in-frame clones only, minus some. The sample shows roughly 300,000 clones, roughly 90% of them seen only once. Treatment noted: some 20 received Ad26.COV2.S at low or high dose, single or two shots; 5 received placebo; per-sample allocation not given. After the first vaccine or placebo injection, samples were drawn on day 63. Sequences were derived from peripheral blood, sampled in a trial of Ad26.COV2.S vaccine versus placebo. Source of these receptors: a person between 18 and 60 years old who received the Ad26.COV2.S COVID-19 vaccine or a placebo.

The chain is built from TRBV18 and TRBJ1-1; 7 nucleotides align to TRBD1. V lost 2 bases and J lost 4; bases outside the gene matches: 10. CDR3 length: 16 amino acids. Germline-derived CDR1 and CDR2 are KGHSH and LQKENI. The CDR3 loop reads CASSPSFDRAGTEAFF. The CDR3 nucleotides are TGTGCCAGCTCACCAAGCTTTGACAGGGCTGGCACTGAAGCTTTCTTT.

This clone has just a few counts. The CDR3 region is CASSPPPGFGANVLTF. DNA for the CDR3: TGTGCCAGTAGCCCCCCACCTGGGTTTGGGGCCAACGTCCTGACTTTC. The chain links TRBV19 to TRBJ2-6, with unresolved D. Germline V gene sequence: CDR1 LNHDA, CDR2 SQIVND (reference sequence). The V gene lost 6 bases and the J gene lost 3 bases, with 15 bases spanning the gap. The CDR3 is 16 residues long.

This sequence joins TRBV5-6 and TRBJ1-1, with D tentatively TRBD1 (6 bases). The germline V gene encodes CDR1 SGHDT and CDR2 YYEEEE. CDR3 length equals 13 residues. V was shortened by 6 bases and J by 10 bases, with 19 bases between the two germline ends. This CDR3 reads CASTLVRGGVAFF. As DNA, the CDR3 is TGTGCCAGCACCCTCGTCAGAGGGGGTGTAGCTTTCTTT.

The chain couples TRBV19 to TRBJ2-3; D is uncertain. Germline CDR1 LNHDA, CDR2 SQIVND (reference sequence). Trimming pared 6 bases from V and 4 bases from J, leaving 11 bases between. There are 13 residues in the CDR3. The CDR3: CASSQRTADTQYF. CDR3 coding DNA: TGTGCCAGTAGCCAGAGGACGGCAGATACGCAGTATTTT.

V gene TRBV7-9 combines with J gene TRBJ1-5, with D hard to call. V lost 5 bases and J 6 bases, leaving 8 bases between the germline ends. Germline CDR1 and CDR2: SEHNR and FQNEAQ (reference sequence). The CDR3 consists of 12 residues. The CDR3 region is CASSRPGQPQHF. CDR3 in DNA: TGTGCCAGCAGCCGGCCGGGTCAGCCCCAGCATTTT.

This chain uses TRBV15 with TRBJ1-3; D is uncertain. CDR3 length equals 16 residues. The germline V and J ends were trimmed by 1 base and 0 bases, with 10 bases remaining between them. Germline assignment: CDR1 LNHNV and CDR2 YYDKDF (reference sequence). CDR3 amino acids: CATSRGRSGSGNTIYF. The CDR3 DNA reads TGTGCCACCAGCAGAGGCCGTTCAGGCTCTGGAAACACCATATATTTT.

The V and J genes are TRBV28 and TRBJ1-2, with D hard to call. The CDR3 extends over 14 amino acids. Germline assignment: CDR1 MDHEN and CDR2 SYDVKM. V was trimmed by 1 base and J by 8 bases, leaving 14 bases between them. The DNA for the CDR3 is TGTGCCAGCAGTTTATTCGGGAAGCTAGGGGGCTACACCTTC. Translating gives CASSLFGKLGGYTF.

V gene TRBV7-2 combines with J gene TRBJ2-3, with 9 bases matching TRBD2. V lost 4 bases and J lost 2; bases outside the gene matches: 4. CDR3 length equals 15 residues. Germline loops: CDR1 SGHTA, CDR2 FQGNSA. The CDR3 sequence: CASSSLAGNTDTQYF. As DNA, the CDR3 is TGTGCCAGCAGCTCTCTAGCGGGGAACACAGATACGCAGTATTTT.

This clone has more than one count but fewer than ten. CDR3 amino acids: CASSPHQGNQPQHF. The CDR3 DNA follows: TGTGCCAGTAGTCCTCATCAAGGCAATCAGCCCCAGCATTTT. The genes are TRBV19 and TRBJ1-5; no clear D. This CDR3 has 14 amino acids. The germline gives CDR1 LNHDA, CDR2 SQIVND (reference sequence). Trimming left V 5 bases short and J 2 bases short, with 10 bases between.

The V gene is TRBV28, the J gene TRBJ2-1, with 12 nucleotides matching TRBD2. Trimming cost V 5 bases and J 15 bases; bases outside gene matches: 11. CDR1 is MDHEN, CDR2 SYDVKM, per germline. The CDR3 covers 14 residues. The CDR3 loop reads CASSKSLAGGSTFF. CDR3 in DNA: TGTGCCAGCAGTAAATCACTAGCGGGAGGATCGACGTTCTTC.

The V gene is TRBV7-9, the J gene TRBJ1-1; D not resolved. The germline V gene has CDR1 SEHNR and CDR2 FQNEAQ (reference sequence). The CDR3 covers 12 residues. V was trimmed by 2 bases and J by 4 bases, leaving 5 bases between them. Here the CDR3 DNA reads TGTGCCAGCAGCTTATACTCCACTGAAGCTTTCTTT. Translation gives CASSLYSTEAFF.

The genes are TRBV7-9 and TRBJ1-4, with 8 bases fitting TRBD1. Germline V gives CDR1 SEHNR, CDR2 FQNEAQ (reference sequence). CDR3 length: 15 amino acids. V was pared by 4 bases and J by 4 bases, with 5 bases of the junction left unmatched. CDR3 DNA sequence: TGTGCCAGCAGCTCCCGGGACAGGTATAATGAAAAACTGTTTTTT. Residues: CASSSRDRYNEKLFF.

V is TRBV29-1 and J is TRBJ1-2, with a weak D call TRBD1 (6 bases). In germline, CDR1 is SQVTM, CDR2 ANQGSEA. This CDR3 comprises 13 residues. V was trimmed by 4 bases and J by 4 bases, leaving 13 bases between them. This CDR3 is CSVVPGVGYGYTF. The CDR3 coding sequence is TGCAGCGTTGTACCAGGGGTAGGCTATGGCTACACCTTC.

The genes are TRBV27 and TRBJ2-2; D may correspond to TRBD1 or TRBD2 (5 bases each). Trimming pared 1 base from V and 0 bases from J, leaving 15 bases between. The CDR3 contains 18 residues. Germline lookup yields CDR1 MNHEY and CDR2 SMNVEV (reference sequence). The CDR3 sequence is CASSLYTGPSSNTGELFF. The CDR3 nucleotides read TGTGCCAGCAGTTTATATACGGGACCGTCGTCGAACACCGGGGAGCTGTTTTTT.

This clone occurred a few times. The CDR3 region is CASSTRGSGANVLTF. As DNA, the CDR3 is TGTGCCAGTAGTACCAGGGGATCTGGGGCCAACGTCCTGACTTTC. V and J are TRBV19 and TRBJ2-6; tentatively, D is TRBD1 (6 bases). The CDR3 spans 15 residues. CDR1 is LNHDA, CDR2 SQIVND, per germline (reference sequence). Deletions cut 4 bases from V and 1 base from J, with 8 bases between.

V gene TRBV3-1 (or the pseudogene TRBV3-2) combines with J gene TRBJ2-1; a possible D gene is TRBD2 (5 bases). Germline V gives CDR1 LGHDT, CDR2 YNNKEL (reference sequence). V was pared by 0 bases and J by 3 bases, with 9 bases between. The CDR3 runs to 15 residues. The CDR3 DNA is TGTGCCAGCAGCCAAGATTGGGGAGACTACAATGAGCAGTTCTTC. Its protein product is CASSQDWGDYNEQFF.

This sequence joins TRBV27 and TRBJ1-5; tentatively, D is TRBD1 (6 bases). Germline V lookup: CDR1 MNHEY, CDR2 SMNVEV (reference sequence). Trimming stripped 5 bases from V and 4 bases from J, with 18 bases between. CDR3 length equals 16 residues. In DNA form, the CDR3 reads TGTGCCAGCAGTCCCCAGGAGGGGGGCCTGAATCAGCCCCAGCATTTT. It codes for CASSPQEGGLNQPQHF.

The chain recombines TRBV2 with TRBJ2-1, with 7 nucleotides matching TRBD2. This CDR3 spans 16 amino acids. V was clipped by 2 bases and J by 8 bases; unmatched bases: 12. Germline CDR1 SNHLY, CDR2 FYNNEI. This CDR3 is CASSETGAGIWDEQFF. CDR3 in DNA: TGTGCCAGCAGTGAAACGGGAGCGGGGATTTGGGATGAGCAGTTCTTC.

This CDR3 is CASSLAPGNQPQHF. The CDR3 nucleotides are TGTGCCAGCAGCTTAGCGCCGGGGAATCAGCCCCAGCATTTT. The chain combines TRBV7-2 with TRBJ1-5; unclear D gene. Germline-derived CDR1 and CDR2 are SGHTA and FQGNSA. V dropped 0 bases and J dropped 4 bases, with 7 bases sitting between them. The CDR3 spans 14 residues.

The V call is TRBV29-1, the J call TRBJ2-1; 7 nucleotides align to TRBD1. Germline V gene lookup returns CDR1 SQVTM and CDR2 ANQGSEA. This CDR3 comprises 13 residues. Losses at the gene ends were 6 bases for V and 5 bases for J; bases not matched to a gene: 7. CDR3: CSVRVTGDNEQFF. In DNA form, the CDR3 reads TGCAGCGTCCGGGTCACAGGGGACAATGAGCAGTTCTTC.

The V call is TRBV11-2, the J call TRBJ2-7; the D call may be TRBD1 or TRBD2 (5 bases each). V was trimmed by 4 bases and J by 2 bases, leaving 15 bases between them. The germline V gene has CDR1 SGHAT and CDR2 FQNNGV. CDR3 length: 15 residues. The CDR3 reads CASSSNRDVTYEQYF. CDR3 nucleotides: TGTGCCAGCAGCTCGAACCGGGACGTAACCTACGAGCAGTACTTC.

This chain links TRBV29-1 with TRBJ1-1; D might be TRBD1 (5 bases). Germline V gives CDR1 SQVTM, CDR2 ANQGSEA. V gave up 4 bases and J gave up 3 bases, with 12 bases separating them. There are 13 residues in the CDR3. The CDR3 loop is CSVVSTGDTEAFF. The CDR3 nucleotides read TGCAGCGTTGTGAGTACAGGAGACACTGAAGCTTTCTTT.

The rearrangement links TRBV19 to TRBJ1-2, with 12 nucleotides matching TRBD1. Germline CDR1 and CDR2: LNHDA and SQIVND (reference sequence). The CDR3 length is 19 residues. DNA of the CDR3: TGTGGTGCGGGCCAACAACCGGGACAGGGGGCCGGGTTCAACTATGGCTACACCTTC. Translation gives CGAGQQPGQGAGFNYGYTF.

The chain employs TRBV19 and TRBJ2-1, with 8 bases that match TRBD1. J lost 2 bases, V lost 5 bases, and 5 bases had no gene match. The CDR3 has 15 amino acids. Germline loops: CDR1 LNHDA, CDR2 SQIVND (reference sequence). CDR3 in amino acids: CASSPGTGPYNEQFF. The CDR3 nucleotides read TGTGCCAGTAGTCCCGGGACAGGCCCCTACAATGAGCAGTTCTTC.

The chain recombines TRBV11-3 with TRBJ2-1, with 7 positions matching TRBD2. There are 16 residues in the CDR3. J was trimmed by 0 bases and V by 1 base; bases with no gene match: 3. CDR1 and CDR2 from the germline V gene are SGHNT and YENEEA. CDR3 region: CASSLGSGNSYNEQFF. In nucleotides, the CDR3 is TGTGCCAGCAGCTTAGGCAGCGGGAACTCCTACAATGAGCAGTTCTTC.

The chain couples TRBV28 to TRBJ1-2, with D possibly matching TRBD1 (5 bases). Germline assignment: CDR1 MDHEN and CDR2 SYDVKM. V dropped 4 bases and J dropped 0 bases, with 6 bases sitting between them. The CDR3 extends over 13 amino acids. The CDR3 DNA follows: TGTGCCAGCAGTTGGGGGACTAACTATGGCTACACCTTC. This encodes CASSWGTNYGYTF.

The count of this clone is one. The CDR3: CASSPGQGDSNEQFF. The DNA of the CDR3 is TGCGCCAGCAGCCCGGGACAGGGCGATAGCAATGAGCAGTTCTTC. This rearrangement joins TRBV4-1 to TRBJ2-1; the match to TRBD1 covers 9 bases. CDR1 and CDR2 (germline): MGHRA, YSYEKL. There are 15 residues in the CDR3. V shed 4 bases and J 6 bases; nucleotides not matched to a gene: 7.

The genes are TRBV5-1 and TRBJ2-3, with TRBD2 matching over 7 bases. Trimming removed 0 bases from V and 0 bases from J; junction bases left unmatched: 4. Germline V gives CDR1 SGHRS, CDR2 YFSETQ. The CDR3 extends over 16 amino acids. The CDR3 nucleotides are TGCGCCAGCAGCTTGGTATCGGGGGGTAGCACAGATACGCAGTATTTT. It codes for CASSLVSGGSTDTQYF.

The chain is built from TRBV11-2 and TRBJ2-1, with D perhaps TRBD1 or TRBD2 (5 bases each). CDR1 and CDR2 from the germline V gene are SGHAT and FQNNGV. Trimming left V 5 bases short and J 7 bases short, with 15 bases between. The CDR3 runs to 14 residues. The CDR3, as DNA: TGTGCCAGCAGCGTAACCGGGACGGGTAATGAGCAGTTCTTC. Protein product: CASSVTGTGNEQFF.

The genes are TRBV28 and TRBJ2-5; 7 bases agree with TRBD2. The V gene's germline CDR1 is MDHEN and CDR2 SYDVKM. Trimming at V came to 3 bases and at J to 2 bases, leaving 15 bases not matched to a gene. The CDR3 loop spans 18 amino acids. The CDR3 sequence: CASSFEIAGSTIQETQYF. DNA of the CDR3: TGTGCCAGCAGTTTCGAAATAGCGGGCTCAACTATACAAGAGACCCAGTACTTC.

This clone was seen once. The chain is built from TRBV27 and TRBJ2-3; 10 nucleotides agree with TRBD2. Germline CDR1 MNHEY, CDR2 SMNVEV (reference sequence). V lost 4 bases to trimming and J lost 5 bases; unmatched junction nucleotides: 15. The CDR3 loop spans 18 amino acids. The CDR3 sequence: CASSSMSGLAGDRDTQYF. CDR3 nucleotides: TGTGCCAGCAGTTCGATGAGCGGGCTAGCGGGAGATCGAGATACGCAGTATTTT.

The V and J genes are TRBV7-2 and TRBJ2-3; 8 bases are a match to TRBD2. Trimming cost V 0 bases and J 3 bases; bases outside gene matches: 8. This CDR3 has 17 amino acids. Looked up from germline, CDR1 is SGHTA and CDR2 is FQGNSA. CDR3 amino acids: CASSLAGVAGSTDTQYF. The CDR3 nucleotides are TGTGCCAGCAGCTTAGCGGGAGTAGCGGGGTCAACAGATACGCAGTATTTT.